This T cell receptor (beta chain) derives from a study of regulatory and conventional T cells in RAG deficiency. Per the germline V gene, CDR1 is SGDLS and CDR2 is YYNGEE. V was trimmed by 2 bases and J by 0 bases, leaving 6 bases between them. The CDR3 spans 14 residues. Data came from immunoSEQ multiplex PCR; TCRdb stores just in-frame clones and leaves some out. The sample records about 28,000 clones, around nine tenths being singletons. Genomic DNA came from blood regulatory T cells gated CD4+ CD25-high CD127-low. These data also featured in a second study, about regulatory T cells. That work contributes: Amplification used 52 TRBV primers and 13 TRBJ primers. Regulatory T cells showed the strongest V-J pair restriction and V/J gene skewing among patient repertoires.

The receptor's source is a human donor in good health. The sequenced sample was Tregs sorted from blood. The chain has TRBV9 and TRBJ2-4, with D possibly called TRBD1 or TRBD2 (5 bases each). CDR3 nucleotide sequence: TGTGCCAGCAGCGTGGGGGAAGCCAAAAACATTCAGTACTTC. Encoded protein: CASSVGEAKNIQYF.